This paragraph covers one T cell receptor (beta chain) sequence. This clone's antigen is unknown. No base-level quality is on record; no much larger clone is a single base apart. Genomic DNA was extracted from sorted cells with the Quick-DNA Microprep Kit. Amplification of TCRbeta DNA was done with the immunoSEQ hsTCRbeta kit, following the protocol from the manufacturer. TCRbeta libraries were sequenced on an Illumina MiSeq instrument. Processing in the source paper ran as follows. Removing out-of-frame sequences left approximately 2,400,000 distinct TCRbeta sequences, an average of about 70,000 per individual. Each individual was scored using the number of around 180 previously reported CMV-associated TCRbeta sequences that the individual carried and the total number of productive distinct TCRbeta sequences. A beta-binomial model was reimplemented in Python, and scikit-learn random forests with default parameters were trained on data from the US cohort. Classifier performance on the Belgian cohort was summarized as median AUC with percentile confidence intervals over 10,000 bootstrap iterations. TCRdb obtained this table from immuneACCESS and retained in-frame rearrangements with V and J assigned. These tables miss some clones; where compared with another copy, unresolved V genes account for less than half of the shortfall, and the remainder is unexplained. V and J calls and clone size follow that table, whereas D and trimming were derived from the DNA. This sample has 50,000 to 75,000 clones in its table, and 80% to 85% of those were observed once. The biggest ten clones account for roughly 0.95% of the sample.

A FACSAria II was used to sort memory CD4+ T cells, defined as single viable CD3+CD4+CD8-CD45RO+ cells. CMV serostatus was determined with a Roche Elecsys assay detecting serum IgG against CMV pp150, pp28, p38 and p52. After thawing, total CD4+ T cells were enriched by positive selection with CD4 magnetic microbeads. Samples originated from another study that specifically interrogated the CD4+ T cell memory repertoire. Following standard operating procedures, peripheral blood mononuclear cells were isolated and cryopreserved, while serum was kept at -80 degrees C. Staining used CD3-PerCP (BW264/56), CD4-APC (RPA-T4), CD45RO-PE (UCHT1) and CD8-Pacific Orange (3B5) antibodies, with Sytox blue excluding non-viable cells. From the cysteine up to the phenylalanine, the CDR3 has a length of 13 residues. This entry keeps only the CDR3 DNA: 39 bases, framed from base 1. For CDR1 and CDR2, the germline V gene (reference sequence) lists GTSNPN and SVGIG. V was cut back by 2 bases and J by 7 bases, leaving a gap of 14 bases between them.

This sample is part of a study of memory CD4+ T cells and cytomegalovirus serostatus (dated by TCRdb to about 2019). About the study as a whole: The cohort comprised roughly 35 healthy Belgian adults, 9 CMV seropositive and around 25 CMV seronegative. The study sequenced CD4+ memory TCRbeta repertoires of a Belgian cohort with known cytomegalovirus serostatus to replicate a published TCR-based CMV serostatus classifier.

The paper as a whole reports these results and caveats: The results were read as suggesting that the CMV-associated TCR signature is, for the most part, present in the CD4+ memory repertoire. For CMV serostatus prediction, a median bootstrapped AUC of approximately 0.95 was reached with the original framework, and a median bootstrapped AUC of approximately 0.89 was reached with a US-trained random forest. On the Belgian cohort, the classifier built on the original framework reached a median bootstrapped AUC of around 0.96, with a 95% CI of 0.76-1.00. Only CD4+CD45RO+ memory cells were sequenced, unlike the original study, which covered naive and memory CD4+ and CD8+ populations. Of around 160 previously reported CMV-associated TCRbeta sequences, about 68 appeared in the CD4+ memory repertoires, each in one to five individuals.

This TCR derives from an adult in good health and CMV-seronegative. The chain employs TRBV30 and TRBJ1-2; a weak D assignment points to TRBD1 (5 bases agree). Sequenced sample: memory CD4+ T cells from blood. The DNA sequence is TGTGCCTGGAGTCACACACGGCAGGGTGGCTACACCTTC. The resulting protein is CAWSHTRQGGYTF.